This TCR beta chain emerged from a study of T cell responses to AZD1222 COVID-19 vaccine. The CDR3 consists of 14 residues. The V end was cut by 11 bases, the J end by 4 bases, with 18 bases between. CDR1 is SNHLY and CDR2 is FYNNEI in the germline V gene. The protocol was immunoSEQ multiplex PCR, while the TCRdb copy is restricted to in-frame clones and leaves out a portion. The sample lists 95,000 to 100,000 clones, less than 95% occurring once. The V call is TRBV2, the J call TRBJ2-1, with D unresolved. Material: peripheral blood, obtained on day 0 of AZD1222 vaccination. This receptor was obtained from an adult in good health. The DNA of the CDR3 is TGTGCCGGGATCGTCTCCCCGAGTTACAATGAGCAGTTCTTC. Translating it yields CAGIVSPSYNEQFF.